This is a list of T cell receptor beta chains from one sample in a study of cytomegalovirus exposure and HLA in healthy donors. Data came from immunoSEQ multiplex PCR; TCRdb stores just in-frame clones and leaves some out. Among about 150,000 clones listed, 75% to 90% were seen once. The sequencing sample was made of PBMCs. These TCRs come from a woman under 40 in good health and CMV-seropositive. CDR3s include the opening cysteine and the closing phenylalanine or tryptophan. The D gene is left open where the match is weak. Clone size, where shown, is once, few, many, or a class for clones that have expanded.

V gene,clone size,J gene,D gene,CDR3 protein,CDR3 DNA
TRBV5-1,.,TRBJ2-5,.,CASSLDSGYQETQYF,TGCGCCAGCAGCTTGGATTCGGGGTACCAAGAGACCCAGTACTTC
TRBV2,.,TRBJ1-5,.,CASSEIGNQPQHF,TGTGCCAGCAGTGAGATAGGCAATCAGCCCCAGCATTTT
TRBV19,.,TRBJ2-1,.,CASSIRSEQFF,TGTGCCAGTAGTATTCGAAGCGAGCAGTTCTTC
TRBV29-1,.,TRBJ2-4,TRBD2,CSARTSGGYLAKNIQYF,TGCAGCGCTCGGACTAGCGGGGGGTACCTGGCCAAAAACATTCAGTACTTC
TRBV5-1,.,TRBJ2-3,.,CASSQQGFTDTQYF,TGCGCCAGCAGCCAACAGGGTTTCACAGATACGCAGTATTTT
TRBV19,.,TRBJ1-4,.,CASGDPSAGEKLFF,TGTGCCAGTGGGGACCCCTCCGCGGGGGAAAAACTGTTTTTT
TRBV6-5,.,TRBJ2-7,.,CASSLARRNYEQYF,TGTGCCAGCAGTTTAGCCCGACGGAACTACGAGCAGTACTTC
TRBV5-1,.,TRBJ2-1,TRBD1,CASGDRGAEQFF,TGCGCCAGCGGCGACAGGGGGGCTGAGCAGTTCTTC
TRBV14,.,TRBJ2-4,TRBD2,CASSYGTSGNKNIQYF,TGTGCCAGCAGCTACGGGACTAGCGGCAACAAAAACATTCAGTACTTC
TRBV5-5,.,TRBJ2-3,.,CASLGHEQYF,TGTGCCAGCCTCGGACACGAGCAGTATTTT
TRBV27,few,TRBJ2-1,TRBD2,CASAWLAGDNEQFF,TGTGCCAGCGCCTGGCTAGCGGGAGACAATGAGCAGTTCTTC
TRBV7-2,.,TRBJ2-7,.,CASGPYYEQYF,TGTGCCAGCGGCCCGTACTACGAGCAGTACTTC
TRBV6-5,.,TRBJ2-7,.,CASSYSGRGALAEQYF,TGTGCCAGCAGTTACTCAGGCAGGGGTGCGCTAGCAGAGCAGTACTTC
TRBV7-3,.,TRBJ2-3,.,CASSSGASADTQYF,TGTGCCAGTAGTTCAGGGGCGAGTGCGGATACGCAGTATTTT
TRBV27,.,TRBJ2-7,.,CASSLVGSSYEQYF,TGTGCCAGCAGTTTGGTCGGTAGCTCCTACGAGCAGTACTTC
TRBV6-1,.,TRBJ2-7,TRBD1,CASSEARPGTGVEQYF,TGTGCCAGCAGTGAAGCGCGGCCGGGGACAGGGGTTGAGCAGTACTTC
TRBV2,.,TRBJ2-3,TRBD1,CATAKGQVLTDTQYF,TGTGCCACCGCAAAAGGACAGGTGCTCACAGATACGCAGTATTTT
TRBV7-3,once,TRBJ2-2,.,CASSWSGNTGELFF,TGTGCCAGCAGCTGGAGCGGGAACACCGGGGAGCTGTTTTTT
TRBV6-1,.,TRBJ2-2,.,CASSDRDTRAGELFF,TGTGCCAGCAGTGACCGGGACACTAGGGCCGGGGAGCTGTTTTTT
TRBV6-1,.,TRBJ1-2,.,CASSEQGWGQGGYTF,TGTGCCAGCAGTGAACAAGGGTGGGGCCAGGGGGGCTACACCTTC
TRBV25-1,once,TRBJ2-5,TRBD1,CASSEFETGGEETQYF,TGTGCCAGCAGTGAATTTGAAACAGGGGGTGAAGAGACCCAGTACTTC
TRBV28,.,TRBJ2-1,.,CASSPGSLFYNEQFF,TGTGCCAGCAGCCCGGGATCCCTATTTTACAATGAGCAGTTCTTC
TRBV18,.,TRBJ1-1,.,CASSLRDTEAFF,TGTGCCAGCTCTCTCCGGGACACTGAAGCTTTCTTT
TRBV2,.,TRBJ2-7,.,CASSPSAYEQYF,TGTGCCAGCAGCCCTTCGGCCTACGAGCAGTACTTC
TRBV12-5,.,TRBJ1-2,.,CASGLVGLRTNYGYTF,TGTGCTAGTGGTTTGGTAGGACTGCGAACTAACTATGGCTACACCTTC